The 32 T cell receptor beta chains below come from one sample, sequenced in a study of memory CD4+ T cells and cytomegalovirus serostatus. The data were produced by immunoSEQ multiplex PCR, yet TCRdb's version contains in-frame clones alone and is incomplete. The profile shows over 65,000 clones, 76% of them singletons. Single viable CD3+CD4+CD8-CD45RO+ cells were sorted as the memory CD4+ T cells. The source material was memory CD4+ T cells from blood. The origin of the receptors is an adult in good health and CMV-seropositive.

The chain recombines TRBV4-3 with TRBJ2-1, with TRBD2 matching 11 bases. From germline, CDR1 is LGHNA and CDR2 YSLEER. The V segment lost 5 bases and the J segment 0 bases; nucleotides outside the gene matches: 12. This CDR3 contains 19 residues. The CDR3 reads CASSDPGTSGRSSYNEQFF. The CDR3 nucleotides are TGCGCCAGCAGCGACCCTGGGACTAGCGGACGGAGCTCCTACAATGAGCAGTTCTTC.

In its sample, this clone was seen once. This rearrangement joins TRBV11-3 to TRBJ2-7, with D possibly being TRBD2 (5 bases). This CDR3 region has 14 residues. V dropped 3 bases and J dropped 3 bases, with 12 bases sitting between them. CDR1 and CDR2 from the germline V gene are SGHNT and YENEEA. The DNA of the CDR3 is TGTGCCAGCAGCTTTGAACGGGATGGCTACGAGCAGTACTTC. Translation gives CASSFERDGYEQYF.

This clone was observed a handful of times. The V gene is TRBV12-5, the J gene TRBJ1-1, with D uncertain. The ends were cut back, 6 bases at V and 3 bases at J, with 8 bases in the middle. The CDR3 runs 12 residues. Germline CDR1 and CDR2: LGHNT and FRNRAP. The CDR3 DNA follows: TGTGCTAGTGGCCCCGATTACACTGAAGCTTTCTTT. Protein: CASGPDYTEAFF.

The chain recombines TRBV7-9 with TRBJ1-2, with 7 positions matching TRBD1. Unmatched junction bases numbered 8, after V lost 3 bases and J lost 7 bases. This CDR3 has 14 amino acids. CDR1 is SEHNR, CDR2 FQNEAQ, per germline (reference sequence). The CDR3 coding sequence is TGTGCCAGCAGCTTCGCGACAGGGTTAAGTGGCTACACCTTC. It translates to CASSFATGLSGYTF.

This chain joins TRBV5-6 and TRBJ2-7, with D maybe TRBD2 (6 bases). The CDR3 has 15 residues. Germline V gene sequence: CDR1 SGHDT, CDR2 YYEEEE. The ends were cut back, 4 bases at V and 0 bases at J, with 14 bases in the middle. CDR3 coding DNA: TGTGCCAGCAGCGCCGGGGTTAGCGGCTCCTACGAGCAGTACTTC. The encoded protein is CASSAGVSGSYEQYF.

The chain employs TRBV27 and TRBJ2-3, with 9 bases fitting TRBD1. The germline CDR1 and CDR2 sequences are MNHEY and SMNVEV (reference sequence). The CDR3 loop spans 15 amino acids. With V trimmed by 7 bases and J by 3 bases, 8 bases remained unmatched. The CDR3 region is CASNKGQGWTDTQYF. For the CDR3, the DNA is TGTGCCAGCAATAAAGGACAGGGGTGGACAGATACGCAGTATTTT.

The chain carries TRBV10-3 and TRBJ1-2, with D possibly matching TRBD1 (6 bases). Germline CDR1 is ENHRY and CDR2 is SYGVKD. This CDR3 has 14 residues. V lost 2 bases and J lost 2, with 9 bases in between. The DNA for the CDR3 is TGTGCCATCAGTGAGGGCAGGGGAAACTATGGCTACACCTTC. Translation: CAISEGRGNYGYTF.

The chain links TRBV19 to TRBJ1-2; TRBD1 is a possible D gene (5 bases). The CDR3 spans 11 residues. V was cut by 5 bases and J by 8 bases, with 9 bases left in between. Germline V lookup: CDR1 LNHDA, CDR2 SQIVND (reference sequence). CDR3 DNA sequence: TGTGCCAGTAGTCTAGGGGAAGGCTACACCTTC. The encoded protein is CASSLGEGYTF.

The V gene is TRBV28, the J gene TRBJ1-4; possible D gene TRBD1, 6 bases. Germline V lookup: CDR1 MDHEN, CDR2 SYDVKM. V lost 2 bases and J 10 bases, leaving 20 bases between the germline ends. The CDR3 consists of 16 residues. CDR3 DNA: TGTGCCAGCAGTTTAGGGGGCGGGGGCTTTGGCGGAAAACTGTTTTTT. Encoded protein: CASSLGGGGFGGKLFF.

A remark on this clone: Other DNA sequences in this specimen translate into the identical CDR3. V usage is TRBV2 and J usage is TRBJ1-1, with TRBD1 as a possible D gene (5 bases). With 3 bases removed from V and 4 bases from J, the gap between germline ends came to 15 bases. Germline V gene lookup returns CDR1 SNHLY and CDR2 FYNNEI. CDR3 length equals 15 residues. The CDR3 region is CASSESPGTSTEAFF. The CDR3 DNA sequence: TGTGCCAGCAGTGAGTCCCCAGGGACCAGCACTGAAGCTTTCTTT.

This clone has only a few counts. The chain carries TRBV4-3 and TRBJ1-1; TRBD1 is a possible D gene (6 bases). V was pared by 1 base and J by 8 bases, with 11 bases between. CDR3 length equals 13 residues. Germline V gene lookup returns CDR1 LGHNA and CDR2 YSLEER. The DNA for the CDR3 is TGCGCCAGCAGCCAAGGGACAGACGAAGAAGCTTTCTTT. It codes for CASSQGTDEEAFF.

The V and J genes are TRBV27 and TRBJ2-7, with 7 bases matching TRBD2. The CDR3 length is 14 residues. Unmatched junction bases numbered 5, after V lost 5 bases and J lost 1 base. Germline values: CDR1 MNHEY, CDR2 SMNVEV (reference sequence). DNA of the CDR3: TGTGCCAGCAGTCTAAAGGGAGGGTCCTACGAGCAGTACTTC. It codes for CASSLKGGSYEQYF.

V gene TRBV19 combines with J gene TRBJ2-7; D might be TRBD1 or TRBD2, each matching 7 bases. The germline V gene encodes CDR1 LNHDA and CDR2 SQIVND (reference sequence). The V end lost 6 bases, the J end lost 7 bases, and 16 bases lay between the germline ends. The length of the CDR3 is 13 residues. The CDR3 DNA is TGTGCCAGTAGCAAAACCCAGGGGGGGGAGCAGTACTTC. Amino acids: CASSKTQGGEQYF.

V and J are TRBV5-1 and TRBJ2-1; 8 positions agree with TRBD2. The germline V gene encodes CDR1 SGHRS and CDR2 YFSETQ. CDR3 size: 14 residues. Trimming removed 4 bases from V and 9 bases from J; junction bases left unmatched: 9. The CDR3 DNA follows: TGCGCCAGCAGCCCGGGACTAGGTTATGGTGAGCAGTTCTTC. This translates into CASSPGLGYGEQFF.

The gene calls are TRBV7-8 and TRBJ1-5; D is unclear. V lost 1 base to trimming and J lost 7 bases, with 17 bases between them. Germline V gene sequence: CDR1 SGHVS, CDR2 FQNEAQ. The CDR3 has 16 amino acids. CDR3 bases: TGTGCCAGCAGCTTAGGGCCCTTCGGGGAGGACCAGCCCCAGCATTTT. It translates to CASSLGPFGEDQPQHF.

CDR3 protein: CASSARLAGEETQYF. CDR3 sequence (DNA): TGTGCCAGCAGTGCCCGTCTAGCGGGGGAAGAGACCCAGTACTTC. The chain uses TRBV25-1 and TRBJ2-5; TRBD2 matches at 10 bases. In germline, CDR1 is MGHDK, CDR2 SYGVNS. Trimming at V came to 4 bases and at J to 3 bases, leaving 5 bases not matched to a gene. The CDR3 has 15 amino acids.

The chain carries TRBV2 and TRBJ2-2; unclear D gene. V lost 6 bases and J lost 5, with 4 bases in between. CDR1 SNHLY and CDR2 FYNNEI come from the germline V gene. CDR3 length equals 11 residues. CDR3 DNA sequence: TGTGCCAGCAGCCAAACCGGGGAGCTGTTTTTT. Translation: CASSQTGELFF.

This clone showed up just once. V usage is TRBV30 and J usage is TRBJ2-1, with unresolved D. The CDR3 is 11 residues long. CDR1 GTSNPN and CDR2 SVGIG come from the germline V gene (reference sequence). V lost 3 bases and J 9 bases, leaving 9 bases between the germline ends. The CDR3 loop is CAWRFTSEQFF. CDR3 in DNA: TGTGCCTGGAGGTTCACAAGTGAGCAGTTCTTC.

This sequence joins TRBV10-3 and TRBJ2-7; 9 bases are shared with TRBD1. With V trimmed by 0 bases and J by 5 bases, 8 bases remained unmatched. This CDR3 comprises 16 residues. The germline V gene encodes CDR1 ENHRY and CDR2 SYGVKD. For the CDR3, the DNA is TGTGCCATCAGTGAGTCGGTGGGACAGGGCAGGGACGAGCAGTACTTC. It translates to CAISESVGQGRDEQYF.

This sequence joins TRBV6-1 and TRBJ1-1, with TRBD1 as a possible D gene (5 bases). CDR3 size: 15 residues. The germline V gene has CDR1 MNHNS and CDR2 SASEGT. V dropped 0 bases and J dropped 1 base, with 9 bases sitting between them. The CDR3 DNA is TGTGCCAGCAGTGAAGCGAGGGACGGGAACACTGAAGCTTTCTTT. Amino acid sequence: CASSEARDGNTEAFF.

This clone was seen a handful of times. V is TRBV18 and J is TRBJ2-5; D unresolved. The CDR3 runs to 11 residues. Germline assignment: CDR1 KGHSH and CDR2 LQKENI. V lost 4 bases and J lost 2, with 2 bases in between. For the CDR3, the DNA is TGTGCCAGCTCACAACAAGAGACCCAGTACTTC. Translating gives CASSQQETQYF. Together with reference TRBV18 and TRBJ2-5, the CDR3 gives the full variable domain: NAGVMQNPRHLVRRRGQEARLRCSPMKGHSHVYWYRQLPEEGLKFMVYLQKENIIDESGMPKERFSAEFPKEGPSILRIQQVVRGDSAAYFCASSQQETQYFGPGTRLLVL.

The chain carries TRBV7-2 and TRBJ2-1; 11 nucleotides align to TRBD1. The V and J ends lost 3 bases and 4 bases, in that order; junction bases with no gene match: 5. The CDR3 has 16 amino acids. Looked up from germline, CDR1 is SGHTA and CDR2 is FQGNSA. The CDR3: CASSFGQGARYNEQFF. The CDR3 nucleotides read TGTGCCAGCAGCTTCGGACAGGGGGCTAGGTACAATGAGCAGTTCTTC.

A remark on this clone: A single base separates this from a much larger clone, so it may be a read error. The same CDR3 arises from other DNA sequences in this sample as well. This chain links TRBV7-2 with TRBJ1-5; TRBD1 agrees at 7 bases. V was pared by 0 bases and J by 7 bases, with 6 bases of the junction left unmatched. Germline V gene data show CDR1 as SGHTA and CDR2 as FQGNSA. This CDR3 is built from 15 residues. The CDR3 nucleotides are TGTGCCAGCAGCTTAGCAGGGGGCGGCGGGCAGCCCCAGCATTTT. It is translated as CASSLAGGGGQPQHF.

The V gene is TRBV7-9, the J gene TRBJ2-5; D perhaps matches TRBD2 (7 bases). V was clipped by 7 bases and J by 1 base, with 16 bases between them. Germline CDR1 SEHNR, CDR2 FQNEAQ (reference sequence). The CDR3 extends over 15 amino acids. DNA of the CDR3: TGTGCCAGCACCCGAGGGGGGGGATTCCAAGAGACCCAGTACTTC. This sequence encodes CASTRGGGFQETQYF.

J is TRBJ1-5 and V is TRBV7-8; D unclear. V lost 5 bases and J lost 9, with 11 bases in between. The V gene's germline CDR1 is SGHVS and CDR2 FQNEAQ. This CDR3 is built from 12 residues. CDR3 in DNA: TGTGCCAGCAGCCCGGCGGAGGCGCCCCAGCATTTT. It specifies CASSPAEAPQHF.

CDR3 nucleotide sequence: TGTGCCAGCGGGGATTACGATACGCAGTATTTT. Its translation: CASGDYDTQYF. V is TRBV6-5 and J is TRBJ2-3; no reliable D call. The CDR3 is 11 residues long. V lost 8 bases, J lost 6 bases, and 9 bases lay in between. CDR1 is MNHEY and CDR2 is SVGAGI in the germline V gene.

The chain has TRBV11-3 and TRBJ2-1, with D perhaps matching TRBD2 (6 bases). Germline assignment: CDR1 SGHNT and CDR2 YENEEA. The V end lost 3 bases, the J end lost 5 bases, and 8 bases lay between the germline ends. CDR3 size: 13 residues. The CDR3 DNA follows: TGTGCCAGCAGCTTGGGACTCAACAATGAGCAGTTCTTC. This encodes CASSLGLNNEQFF.

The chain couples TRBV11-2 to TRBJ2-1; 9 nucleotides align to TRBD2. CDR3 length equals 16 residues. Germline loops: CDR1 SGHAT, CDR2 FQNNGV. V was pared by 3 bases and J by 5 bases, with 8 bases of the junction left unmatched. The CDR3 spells CASSFSTSGPHNEQFF. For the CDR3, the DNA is TGTGCCAGCAGCTTCTCGACTAGCGGACCTCACAATGAGCAGTTCTTC.

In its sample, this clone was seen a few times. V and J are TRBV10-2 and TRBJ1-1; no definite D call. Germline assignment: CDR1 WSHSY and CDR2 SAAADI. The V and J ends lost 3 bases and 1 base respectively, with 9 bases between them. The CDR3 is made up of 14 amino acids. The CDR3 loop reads CASSDRASNTEAFF. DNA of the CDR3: TGCGCCAGCAGTGATCGGGCCTCGAACACTGAAGCTTTCTTT.

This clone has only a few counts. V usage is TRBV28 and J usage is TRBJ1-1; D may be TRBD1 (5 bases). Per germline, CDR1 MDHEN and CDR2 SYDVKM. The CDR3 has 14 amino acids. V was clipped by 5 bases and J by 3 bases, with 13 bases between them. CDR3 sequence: CASSRWGEHTEAFF. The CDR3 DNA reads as TGTGCCAGCAGTAGGTGGGGGGAGCACACTGAAGCTTTCTTT.

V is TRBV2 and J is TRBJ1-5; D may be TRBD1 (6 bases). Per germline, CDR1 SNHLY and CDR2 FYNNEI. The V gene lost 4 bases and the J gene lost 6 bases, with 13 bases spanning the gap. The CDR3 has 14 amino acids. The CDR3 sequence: CASSGGGARQPQHF. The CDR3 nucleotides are TGTGCCAGCAGTGGAGGGGGGGCACGTCAGCCCCAGCATTTT.

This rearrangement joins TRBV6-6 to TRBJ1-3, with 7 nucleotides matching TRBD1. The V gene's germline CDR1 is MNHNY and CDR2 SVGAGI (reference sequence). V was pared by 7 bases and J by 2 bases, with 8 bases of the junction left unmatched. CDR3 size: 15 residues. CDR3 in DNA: TGTGCCAGCACCAGAACAGGGGACGCTGGAAACACCATATATTTT. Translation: CASTRTGDAGNTIYF.